Listed below are T cell receptor beta chains from one sample, sequenced in a study of blood T cell repertoires in COVID-19. Measured with immunoSEQ multiplex PCR; TCRdb has only the in-frame clones, and not every one. The sample includes around 100,000 clones, approximately 86% of them seen just once. The sequenced sample consisted of PBMCs or T cells enriched from blood (not recorded which). These receptors all stem from a woman between 50 and 59 years old who had recovered from COVID-19. Each CDR3 is given with its conserved first and last residue. A D gene is named only where the DNA matches it firmly. Size is stated for part of the rows, as once, few or many counts, or as a class when the clone is expanded.

TRBV10-2	-	TRBJ1-3	-	CASSDRRRSGNTIYF	TGCGCCAGCAGTGATAGGCGGCGCTCTGGAAACACCATATATTTT
TRBV10-3	-	TRBJ2-5	-	CAISEAETQYF	TGTGCCATCAGTGAGGCGGAGACCCAGTACTTC
TRBV27	-	TRBJ2-3	TRBD2	CASSFMTSGSDTQYF	TGTGCCAGCAGTTTTATGACTAGCGGGTCAGATACGCAGTATTTT
TRBV15	-	TRBJ1-5	TRBD1	CATSWGQGINQPQHF	TGTGCCACCAGCTGGGGACAGGGAATCAATCAGCCCCAGCATTTT
TRBV7-2	-	TRBJ2-1	-	CASTSGGRNEQFF	TGTGCCAGCACCTCCGGAGGCCGCAATGAGCAGTTCTTC
TRBV6-6	few	TRBJ1-1	-	CASVRGKGMNTEAFF	TGTGCCAGCGTTAGGGGTAAGGGGATGAACACTGAAGCTTTCTTT
TRBV28	-	TRBJ2-7	TRBD1	CASRRGTGGKEQYF	TGTGCCAGCAGGCGCGGGACAGGGGGCAAGGAGCAGTACTTC
TRBV5-6	-	TRBJ1-1	-	CASSFSGTASLNTEAFF	TGTGCCAGCAGCTTTAGCGGTACAGCTAGCTTAAACACTGAAGCTTTCTTT
TRBV9	-	TRBJ2-1	-	CASSVGSLAAYNEQFF	TGTGCCAGCAGCGTAGGAAGCCTAGCCGCGTACAATGAGCAGTTCTTC
TRBV7-3	-	TRBJ1-3	-	CASSPGPQVGNTIYF	TGTGCCAGCAGCCCGGGCCCACAGGTTGGAAACACCATATATTTT
TRBV19	-	TRBJ2-6	-	CASSMRTTAGFGANVLTF	TGTGCCAGTAGTATGCGGACCACGGCGGGCTTTGGGGCCAACGTCCTGACTTTC
TRBV7-2	-	TRBJ2-1	-	CASSITSSYNEQFF	TGTGCCAGCAGCATCACTAGTTCCTACAATGAGCAGTTCTTC
TRBV6-5	-	TRBJ2-2	-	CASSRQQETGELFF	TGTGCCAGCAGTAGACAACAGGAGACCGGGGAGCTGTTTTTT
TRBV5-1	-	TRBJ2-5	-	CASSLGTTPGETQYF	TGCGCCAGCAGCTTGGGGACTACCCCCGGAGAGACCCAGTACTTC
TRBV2	-	TRBJ2-7	TRBD2	CASSGPSGVGEQYF	TGTGCCAGCAGTGGGCCTAGCGGGGTGGGGGAGCAGTACTTC
TRBV25-1	-	TRBJ1-1	TRBD1	CASSKTGAVGAFF	TGTGCCAGCAGTAAGACAGGGGCTGTTGGAGCTTTCTTT
TRBV24-1	-	TRBJ2-3	TRBD2	CATSDNGKRETDTQYF	TGTGCCACCAGTGATAATGGCAAGCGGGAGACAGATACGCAGTATTTT
TRBV4-1	-	TRBJ1-3	TRBD1	CASSQRGQDNLSGNTIYF	TGCGCCAGCAGCCAACGGGGACAGGACAACCTCTCTGGAAACACCATATATTTT
TRBV15	-	TRBJ2-1	TRBD2	CATSPRSGGSYNEQFF	TGTGCCACCAGCCCACGGTCGGGGGGCTCCTACAATGAGCAGTTCTTC
TRBV18	few	TRBJ2-3	-	CASSPTYSSTDTQYF	TGTGCCAGCTCACCAACCTATTCTAGCACAGATACGCAGTATTTT
TRBV19	-	TRBJ2-5	-	CASSGPRGGGQETQYF	TGTGCCAGTAGTGGGCCTCGGGGAGGTGGGCAAGAGACCCAGTACTTC
TRBV7-3	-	TRBJ2-1	TRBD2	CASSLKSSGRAGTYNEQFF	TGTGCCAGCAGCTTAAAGTCTAGCGGGAGGGCCGGAACCTACAATGAGCAGTTCTTC
TRBV5-1	-	TRBJ2-7	-	CASRSDSYEQYF	TGCGCCAGCAGATCGGACAGCTACGAGCAGTACTTC
TRBV28	-	TRBJ1-2	-	CASSGQLYGYTF	TGTGCCAGCTCAGGACAGCTCTATGGCTACACCTTC
TRBV4-1	-	TRBJ2-1	-	CASSQAVVEAEQFF	TGCGCCAGCAGCCAAGCCGTGGTGGAAGCGGAACAGTTCTTC
TRBV24-1	-	TRBJ2-3	-	CATGQSTDTQYF	TGTGCCACCGGACAGTCCACAGATACGCAGTATTTT
TRBV27	-	TRBJ1-4	-	CASSSMPGNLPTNEKLFF	TGTGCCAGCAGTTCGATGCCCGGGAACCTGCCAACTAATGAAAAACTGTTTTTT
TRBV12-3/TRBV12-4	-	TRBJ2-5	-	CASTTRLEGPQYF	TGTGCCAGCACCACTCGACTAGAGGGGCCCCAGTACTTC
TRBV3-1/TRBV3-2	-	TRBJ2-2	-	CASSQALTPGELFF	TGTGCCAGCAGCCAAGCCCTCACACCCGGGGAGCTGTTTTTT
TRBV4-1	once	TRBJ1-1	TRBD1	CASSHQTGGYDTEAFF	TGCGCCAGCAGCCACCAGACAGGGGGCTATGACACTGAAGCTTTCTTT
TRBV24-1	-	TRBJ1-2	-	CATSDLSNNRDGYTF	TGTGCCACCAGTGACCTGTCAAATAACAGGGATGGCTACACCTTC
TRBV19	once	TRBJ2-7	TRBD1	CASTTRDRAGYEQYF	TGTGCCAGTACCACCCGGGACAGGGCAGGATACGAGCAGTACTTC
TRBV9	-	TRBJ2-1	TRBD1	CASSVSGTGPHEQFF	TGTGCCAGCAGCGTTTCTGGGACAGGGCCCCATGAGCAGTTCTTC
TRBV15	-	TRBJ2-5	TRBD2	CATSRDLAGGETQYF	TGTGCCACCAGCAGAGATCTGGCGGGGGGCGAGACCCAGTACTTC
TRBV5-4	-	TRBJ2-3	-	CASSPERRDTQYF	TGTGCCAGCAGCCCTGAGCGTAGGGATACGCAGTATTTT
TRBV5-6	once	TRBJ2-2	-	CASSLYRLSTGELFF	TGTGCCAGCAGCTTGTACAGGCTTAGCACCGGGGAGCTGTTTTTT
TRBV27	-	TRBJ2-7	TRBD1	CASSLRTGYEQYF	TGTGCCAGCAGTTTACGGACAGGCTACGAGCAGTACTTC
TRBV19	-	TRBJ1-1	TRBD1	CASSMTGDHTEAFF	TGTGCCAGTAGTATGACAGGGGACCACACTGAAGCTTTCTTT
TRBV28	-	TRBJ1-1	-	CASSFRGGGFTEAFF	TGTGCCAGCAGTTTCCGAGGGGGGGGATTCACTGAAGCTTTCTTT
TRBV28	-	TRBJ1-4	-	CASSRPGTTDEKLFF	TGTGCCAGCAGTCGCCCCGGGACAACCGATGAAAAACTGTTTTTT
TRBV3-1/TRBV3-2	-	TRBJ2-7	-	CASSQALQGGLYEQYF	TGTGCCAGCAGCCAAGCGCTTCAGGGGGGCCTATACGAGCAGTACTTC
TRBV6-2/TRBV6-3	-	TRBJ2-7	-	CASSYRGNSYEQYF	TGTGCCAGCAGTTATAGGGGCAACTCCTACGAGCAGTACTTC
TRBV27	-	TRBJ2-1	TRBD1	CASAGTGVLDEQFF	TGTGCCAGCGCCGGGACAGGGGTCCTTGATGAGCAGTTCTTC
TRBV9	-	TRBJ2-2	TRBD1	CASSVATGGTGELFF	TGTGCCAGCAGCGTAGCTACAGGGGGCACCGGGGAGCTGTTTTTT
TRBV3-1/TRBV3-2	few	TRBJ1-1	TRBD1	CASSQDYRTGSHTEAFF	TGTGCCAGCAGCCAAGATTATCGGACAGGATCCCACACTGAAGCTTTCTTT
TRBV2	-	TRBJ1-6	TRBD1	CASKGTGADNSPLHF	TGTGCCAGCAAGGGTACAGGGGCAGATAATTCACCCCTCCACTTT
TRBV18	-	TRBJ1-6	-	CASSPASGNSPLHF	TGTGCCAGCTCACCAGCTTCGGGGAATTCACCCCTCCACTTT
TRBV28	-	TRBJ1-1	TRBD1	CASSLTGGRTEAFF	TGTGCCAGCAGTCTGACAGGGGGGAGGACTGAAGCTTTCTTT
TRBV24-1	-	TRBJ1-1	-	CATIAEAFF	TGTGCCACCATCGCTGAAGCTTTCTTT
TRBV11-2	-	TRBJ1-1	-	CASSTSISGNTEAFF	TGTGCCAGCAGCACCTCGATCTCGGGAAACACTGAAGCTTTCTTT
TRBV27	-	TRBJ1-2	-	CASSQRQTANYGYTF	TGTGCCAGCAGTCAAAGACAGACCGCTAACTATGGCTACACCTTC
TRBV6-5	-	TRBJ1-3	TRBD1	CATYRGYSSGNTIYF	TGTGCCACTTACAGGGGGTATAGTTCTGGAAACACCATATATTTT
TRBV5-1	-	TRBJ1-4	-	CASSLDRPTNEKLFF	TGCGCCAGCAGCTTGGACAGACCAACTAATGAAAAACTGTTTTTT